This passage covers 28 T cell receptor beta chains from one sample sequenced in a study of T cells in tuberculosis. Using immunoSEQ multiplex PCR, the repertoire was profiled, and TCRdb retains in-frame clones only, with some absent. This sample has roughly 30,000 clones, with about 83% found just once. Sample time point: new active TB diagnosis, blood taken before or within 7 days of starting treatment. This specimen consisted of PBMCs, obtained at tuberculosis diagnosis. Every receptor here comes from an adult with tuberculosis.

The chain is built from TRBV27 and TRBJ2-3; 7 positions match TRBD2. Trimming cost V 4 bases and J 1 base; bases outside gene matches: 5. The CDR3 is made up of 15 amino acids. Germline CDR1 reads MNHEY; CDR2 reads SMNVEV (reference sequence). The CDR3 bases are TGTGCCAGCAGTTCCCCCGGGAGGCGCACAGATACGCAGTATTTT. This codes for CASSSPGRRTDTQYF.

This rearrangement joins TRBV10-3 to TRBJ2-7; D call uncertain. There are 14 residues in the CDR3. Germline V gene sequence: CDR1 ENHRY, CDR2 SYGVKD. V was cut by 8 bases and J by 1 base, with 15 bases left in between. CDR3 loop: CAISLSSDSYEQYF. The DNA of the CDR3 is TGTGCCATCTCTCTGAGTAGTGATTCCTACGAGCAGTACTTC.

This chain links TRBV27 with TRBJ1-2; unclear D gene. CDR1 is MNHEY, CDR2 SMNVEV, per germline (reference sequence). V was cut by 2 bases and J by 2 bases, with 9 bases left in between. The CDR3 sequence is 14 residues long. The CDR3 DNA sequence: TGTGCCAGCAGTTTAATTGGCCAGAACTATGGCTACACCTTC. This encodes CASSLIGQNYGYTF.

As regards this clone: Germline is not matched at one junction end, which may reflect a read error. The V and J genes are TRBV14 and TRBJ2-5, with D perhaps matching TRBD2 (6 bases). CDR3 length: 13 residues. Germline V gene lookup returns CDR1 SGHDN and CDR2 FVKESK. CDR3 in DNA: TGTGCCAGCAGACAAGCGCTAGGAGGGGCCCAGTACTTC. Protein product: CASRQALGGAQYF.

The genes are TRBV11-2 and TRBJ2-3; TRBD1 matches 8 bases. The CDR3 loop spans 14 amino acids. In germline, CDR1 is SGHAT, CDR2 FQNNGV. The V segment lost 4 bases and the J segment 5 bases; nucleotides outside the gene matches: 5. Here the CDR3 DNA reads TGTGCCAGCAGCTCACAGGGGGTGGGAGATACGCAGTATTTT. Its translation is CASSSQGVGDTQYF.

CDR3 nucleotide sequence: TGTGCCAGCAGTGATCCACAGGGGGCTGTTTACGAGCAGTACTTC. Translated, it gives CASSDPQGAVYEQYF. The chain employs TRBV6-1 and TRBJ2-7; 9 bases match TRBD1. Germline assignment: CDR1 MNHNS and CDR2 SASEGT. V was pared by 3 bases and J by 4 bases, with 7 bases of the junction left unmatched. The CDR3 runs to 15 residues.

This chain connects TRBV5-1 to TRBJ1-4; maybe TRBD1 (5 bases). Germline lookup yields CDR1 SGHRS and CDR2 YFSETQ. The CDR3 consists of 14 residues. Trimming took 5 bases from V and 5 from J, leaving 13 bases between them. The CDR3 is CASSSGDRNEKLFF. The DNA for the CDR3 is TGCGCCAGCAGTAGCGGGGACCGAAATGAAAAACTGTTTTTT.

The table lists this clone with a count of one. CDR3 residues: CASSARDRSSYEQYF. The CDR3, as DNA: TGTGCCAGCAGCGCCCGGGACAGGAGCTCCTACGAGCAGTACTTC. The chain couples TRBV9 to TRBJ2-7; TRBD1 aligns across 8 bases. The junction had 5 bases not matched to a gene; V was cut back by 3 bases and J by 0 bases. The CDR3 is 15 amino acids. The germline gives CDR1 SGDLS, CDR2 YYNGEE.

The V call is TRBV2, the J call TRBJ2-2, with 12 nucleotides matching TRBD2. V was pared by 6 bases and J by 3 bases, with 8 bases of the junction left unmatched. The CDR3 has 17 amino acids. Germline V lookup: CDR1 SNHLY, CDR2 FYNNEI. CDR3 region: CASRNLAGGIDTGELFF. The CDR3, as DNA: TGTGCCAGCAGAAATCTAGCGGGAGGGATTGACACCGGGGAGCTGTTTTTT.

V is TRBV4-1 and J is TRBJ2-2; TRBD1 might be the D (5 bases). V dropped 0 bases and J dropped 3 bases, with 11 bases sitting between them. CDR3 size: 16 residues. Per the germline V gene, CDR1 is MGHRA and CDR2 is YSYEKL. The CDR3 nucleotides read TGCGCCAGCAGCCAAGAAATCAGGGCGGACACCGGGGAGCTGTTTTTT. Translating it yields CASSQEIRADTGELFF.

This clone is a singleton in its sample. The chain couples TRBV28 to TRBJ2-7; D call uncertain. V lost 4 bases and J lost 0, with 7 bases in between. The CDR3 spans 13 residues. Per the germline V gene, CDR1 is MDHEN and CDR2 is SYDVKM. The CDR3 coding sequence is TGTGCCAGCAGTTACCCCAGCTCCTACGAGCAGTACTTC. Amino acid sequence: CASSYPSSYEQYF.

The rearrangement uses TRBV9 and TRBJ2-6; D uncertain. The CDR3 contains 16 residues. V lost 0 bases to trimming and J lost 4 bases, with 11 bases between them. Germline CDR1 is SGDLS and CDR2 is YYNGEE. The CDR3 reads CASSVAIVSGANVLTF. For the CDR3, the DNA is TGTGCCAGCAGCGTAGCTATAGTCTCCGGGGCCAACGTCCTGACTTTC.

CDR3 residues: CASSGGNSNQPQHF. The CDR3 region has the DNA TGTGCCAGCAGTGGAGGAAATAGCAATCAGCCCCAGCATTTT. The gene calls are TRBV25-1 and TRBJ1-5; D remains unclear. V lost 4 bases to trimming and J lost 0 bases, with 7 bases between them. This CDR3 spans 14 amino acids. Germline assignment: CDR1 MGHDK and CDR2 SYGVNS.

The chain joins TRBV5-1 to TRBJ2-6; possibly TRBD1 for D (6 bases). V was trimmed by 3 bases and J by 0 bases, leaving 10 bases between them. The CDR3 loop spans 16 amino acids. The germline V gene has CDR1 SGHRS and CDR2 YFSETQ. CDR3 DNA sequence: TGCGCCAGCAGCTGGGGGACATCCTCTGGGGCCAACGTCCTGACTTTC. Its protein is CASSWGTSSGANVLTF.

The chain has TRBV19 and TRBJ2-7; D gene uncertain. Trimming cost V 2 bases and J 0 bases, with 5 bases left between them. Germline CDR1 LNHDA, CDR2 SQIVND (reference sequence). The CDR3 extends over 13 amino acids. The CDR3 DNA sequence: TGTGCCAGTAGTATACAGTTCTCCTACGAGCAGTACTTC. It specifies CASSIQFSYEQYF. Drawing the rest from reference TRBV19 and TRBJ2-7, the complete variable domain is DGGITQSPKYLFRKEGQNVTLSCEQNLNHDAMYWYRQDPGQGLRLIYYSQIVNDFQKGDIAEGYSVSREKKESFPLTVTSAQKNPTAFYLCASSIQFSYEQYFGPGTRLTVT.

CDR3 region: CAWWRMGSPNNEQFF. Written as DNA, the CDR3 is TGTGCCTGGTGGAGGATGGGGAGTCCAAACAATGAGCAGTTCTTC. The chain couples TRBV30 to TRBJ2-1; TRBD2 might be the D (5 bases). V was trimmed by 5 bases and J by 5 bases, leaving 19 bases between them. The CDR3 sequence is 15 residues long. CDR1 is GTSNPN, CDR2 SVGIG, per germline (reference sequence).

The chain has TRBV7-6 and TRBJ1-3, with D uncertain. The CDR3 extends over 13 amino acids. The germline V gene encodes CDR1 SGHVS and CDR2 FNYEAQ. Trimming took 1 base from V and 4 from J, leaving 5 bases between them. CDR3: CASSLEEGNTIYF. The DNA for the CDR3 is TGTGCCAGCAGCTTAGAGGAGGGAAACACCATATATTTT.

This clone was detected once. The gene calls are TRBV27 and TRBJ1-2; D remains unclear. Trimming removed 4 bases at V and 2 bases at J, with 8 bases between. Germline V gene lookup returns CDR1 MNHEY and CDR2 SMNVEV (reference sequence). CDR3 length: 13 amino acids. This CDR3 is CASSYRENYGYTF. In DNA, the CDR3 is TGTGCCAGCAGTTACCGGGAAAACTATGGCTACACCTTC.

This chain uses TRBV19 with TRBJ2-3, with TRBD1 as a possible D gene (6 bases). The CDR3 is 14 residues long. Trimming shortened V by 4 bases and J by 5 bases, and 13 bases separated the two germline ends. Germline CDR1 is LNHDA and CDR2 is SQIVND (reference sequence). The chain's CDR3 is CASSTATGGDTQYF. DNA for the CDR3: TGTGCCAGTAGTACAGCGACAGGAGGAGATACGCAGTATTTT.

V gene TRBV5-6 combines with J gene TRBJ1-2, with a weak D call TRBD1 (6 bases). The length of the CDR3 is 16 residues. Between the trimmed V and J ends, which lost 6 bases and 5 bases, there was a span of 23 bases. The germline V gene has CDR1 SGHDT and CDR2 YYEEEE. CDR3 coding DNA: TGTGCCAGCACTTTTTTAGATCGAAGGCAGGGGTATGGCTACACCTTC. It translates to CASTFLDRRQGYGYTF.

This rearrangement joins TRBV30 to TRBJ1-2, with D possibly matching TRBD1 (5 bases). The CDR3 sequence is 15 residues long. V dropped 2 bases and J dropped 2 bases, with 15 bases sitting between them. In germline, CDR1 is GTSNPN, CDR2 SVGIG (reference sequence). The CDR3 DNA is TGTGCCTGGAGTAGACGGGGGTCGTCGAACTATGGCTACACCTTC. Protein sequence: CAWSRRGSSNYGYTF.

The chain links TRBV2 to TRBJ2-3; 9 nucleotides match TRBD2. Germline V gene sequence: CDR1 SNHLY, CDR2 FYNNEI. The CDR3 has 15 residues. The trim removed 4 bases at V and 3 bases at J, leaving 5 bases unmatched. Here the CDR3 reads CASSVTSGRTDTQYF. The CDR3 coding sequence is TGTGCCAGCAGTGTGACTAGCGGAAGAACAGATACGCAGTATTTT.

This clone was counted once. The rearrangement links TRBV9 to TRBJ2-1, with 7 bases that match TRBD2. CDR3 length: 13 residues. Germline CDR1 reads SGDLS; CDR2 reads YYNGEE. The trim removed 4 bases at V and 6 bases at J, leaving 4 bases unmatched. CDR3 in DNA: TGTGCCAGCAGCTTTGGGGGGGTCAATGAGCAGTTCTTC. Encoded protein: CASSFGGVNEQFF. The full variable domain, rest sourced from reference TRBV9 and TRBJ2-1, is DSGVTQTPKHLITATGQRVTLRCSPRSGDLSVYWYQQSLDQGLQFLIQYYNGEERAKGNILERFSAQQFPDLHSELNLSSLELGDSALYFCASSFGGVNEQFFGPGTRLTVL.

This clone has more than one count but fewer than ten. The chain joins TRBV4-1 to TRBJ2-4, with 10 bases fitting TRBD2. Unmatched junction bases numbered 6, after V lost 0 bases and J lost 10 bases. Germline V CDR1 and CDR2: MGHRA, YSYEKL. This CDR3 spans 15 amino acids. CDR3 coding DNA: TGCGCCAGCAGCCAAGACCAAGCGGGGGGGCGAATTCAGTACTTC. It specifies CASSQDQAGGRIQYF.

The table lists this clone with a few counts. The chain links TRBV9 to TRBJ1-2, with 7 nucleotides matching TRBD1. Germline V gene lookup returns CDR1 SGDLS and CDR2 YYNGEE. CDR3 length: 13 amino acids. J was trimmed by 6 bases and V by 0 bases; bases with no gene match: 2. The CDR3 region is CASSVGQGDGYTF. The CDR3 DNA reads TGTGCCAGCAGCGTAGGACAGGGAGATGGCTACACCTTC.

This sequence joins TRBV19 and TRBJ1-2; no reliable D call. V was cut by 3 bases and J by 4 bases, with 15 bases left in between. CDR1 LNHDA and CDR2 SQIVND come from the germline V gene (reference sequence). The CDR3 has 15 residues. Here the CDR3 reads CASSIWRGGAYGYTF. DNA of the CDR3: TGTGCCAGTAGTATCTGGCGGGGAGGTGCCTATGGCTACACCTTC.

This rearrangement joins TRBV7-8 to TRBJ2-7, with TRBD2 as a possible D gene (6 bases). V was pared by 5 bases and J by 0 bases, with 17 bases between. The V gene's germline CDR1 is SGHVS and CDR2 FQNEAQ. CDR3 size: 16 residues. This CDR3 reads CASSPLSGRPSYEQYF. The CDR3 region has the DNA TGTGCCAGCAGCCCCCTCAGCGGGCGTCCCTCCTACGAGCAGTACTTC. Full variable domain (outside the CDR3, taken from reference TRBV7-8 and TRBJ2-7): GAGVSQSPRYKVAKRGQDVALRCDPISGHVSLFWYQQALGQGPEFLTYFQNEAQLDKSGLPSDRFFAERPEGSVSTLKIQRTQQEDSAVYLCASSPLSGRPSYEQYFGPGTRLTVT.

The chain is built from TRBV4-1 and TRBJ2-5, with a tentative D call TRBD2 (6 bases). The CDR3 runs 14 residues. V lost 3 bases and J lost 3, with 11 bases in between. Germline loops: CDR1 MGHRA, CDR2 YSYEKL. Here the CDR3 DNA reads TGCGCCAGCAGCCAGGGGACTGGAAAAGAGACCCAGTACTTC. Encoded protein: CASSQGTGKETQYF.